The 14 T cell receptor beta chains presented below share a single source sample, sequenced in a study of shared clonotypes between healthy human individuals. Here immunoSEQ multiplex PCR was the method, and the copy in TCRdb shows in-frame clones only, minus some. The data contain millions of clones, more than 90% of them singletons. Sequenced sample: naive CD4+ T cells sorted from blood. Subset noted: CD45RA+ positively selected. Receptor source: a man younger than 35 in good health.

The chain combines TRBV5-4 with TRBJ2-4; TRBD1 might be the D (6 bases). V was clipped by 4 bases and J by 0 bases, with 11 bases between them. Per the germline V gene, CDR1 is SGHNT and CDR2 is YYREEE (reference sequence). The CDR3 loop spans 15 amino acids. CDR3 protein: CASSAWDTAKNIQYF. The CDR3 DNA sequence: TGTGCCAGCAGCGCCTGGGACACAGCCAAAAACATTCAGTACTTC.

The chain carries TRBV10-3 and TRBJ1-5; D ambiguous. V was clipped by 4 bases and J by 1 base, with 8 bases between them. The germline gives CDR1 ENHRY, CDR2 SYGVKD. This CDR3 has 14 residues. This chain's CDR3 is CAISGSLSNQPQHF. In DNA form, the CDR3 reads TGTGCCATCAGTGGGTCACTAAGCAATCAGCCCCAGCATTTT.

This rearrangement joins TRBV5-4 to TRBJ1-2; D perhaps matches TRBD1 (6 bases). The CDR3 spans 14 residues. Germline-derived CDR1 and CDR2 are SGHNT and YYREEE (reference sequence). Trimming removed 0 bases at V and 3 bases at J, with 9 bases between. CDR3 nucleotide sequence: TGTGCCAGCAGCTTGGGACAGGAAGACTATGGCTACACCTTC. Protein sequence: CASSLGQEDYGYTF.

To note about this clone: This same CDR3 is encoded by further DNA sequences in the sample. The rearrangement links TRBV10-3 to TRBJ2-5; TRBD2 might be the D (5 bases). The ends were cut back, 0 bases at V and 8 bases at J, with 10 bases in the middle. The CDR3 runs 13 residues. The germline V gene encodes CDR1 ENHRY and CDR2 SYGVKD. As DNA, the CDR3 is TGTGCCATCAGTGAGTCGGTCCGGGAAACCCAGTACTTC. Residues: CAISESVRETQYF.

The chain couples TRBV15 to TRBJ2-5; 9 bases are a match to TRBD2. The CDR3 is 13 amino acids. Germline lookup yields CDR1 LNHNV and CDR2 YYDKDF (reference sequence). V gave up 9 bases and J gave up 1 base; unmatched junction bases: 3. In DNA form, the CDR3 reads TGTGCCACAAGCGGGGGGCCCCAAGAGACCCAGTACTTC. Its protein product is CATSGGPQETQYF.

The CDR3 loop is CSAGTAGQPQHF. CDR3 in DNA: TGCAGCGCTGGGACAGCTGGGCAGCCCCAGCATTTT. V is TRBV29-1 and J is TRBJ1-5; 7 positions match TRBD1. The CDR3 is made up of 12 amino acids. The germline V gene encodes CDR1 SQVTM and CDR2 ANQGSEA. With V trimmed by 7 bases and J by 7 bases, 7 bases remained unmatched.

V and J are TRBV7-2 and TRBJ2-7; possibly TRBD1 for D (5 bases). The CDR3 loop spans 14 amino acids. Germline lookup yields CDR1 SGHTA and CDR2 FQGNSA. V lost 0 bases, J lost 1 base, and 7 bases lay in between. This CDR3 reads CASSLARQSYEQYF. CDR3 DNA sequence: TGTGCCAGCAGCTTAGCGAGACAGTCCTACGAGCAGTACTTC.

This clone has only one observation. The CDR3 reads CSAPSGEGQFF. CDR3 sequence (DNA): TGCAGTGCGCCTAGCGGGGAGGGGCAGTTCTTC. V and J are TRBV20-1 and TRBJ2-1, with 9 bases matching TRBD2. The trim removed 6 bases at V and 12 bases at J, leaving 6 bases unmatched. The length of the CDR3 is 11 residues. Per germline, CDR1 DFQATT and CDR2 SNEGSKA (reference sequence).

This chain joins TRBV5-1 and TRBJ1-4, with unresolved D. Trimming cost V 2 bases and J 8 bases, with 19 bases left between them. Germline lookup yields CDR1 SGHRS and CDR2 YFSETQ. The CDR3 consists of 16 residues. The CDR3 DNA sequence: TGCGCCAGCAGCTTTTTTGAAAGGGCGGCGTCGGAAAAACTGTTTTTT. This encodes CASSFFERAASEKLFF. The full variable domain, its missing parts supplied by reference TRBV5-1 and TRBJ1-4, is KAGVTQTPRYLIKTRGQQVTLSCSPISGHRSVSWYQQTPGQGLQFLFEYFSETQRNKGNFPGRFSGRQFSNSRSEMNVSTLELGDSALYLCASSFFERAASEKLFFGSGTQLSVL.

J is TRBJ2-1 and V is TRBV4-3; D unclear. The V gene lost 0 bases and the J gene lost 4 bases, with 10 bases spanning the gap. Germline V CDR1 and CDR2: LGHNA, YSLEER. The CDR3 extends over 15 amino acids. The CDR3 DNA reads as TGCGCCAGCAGCCAAGAGGGTGCTAGGTACAATGAGCAGTTCTTC. Its protein product is CASSQEGARYNEQFF.

The V call is TRBV12-5, the J call TRBJ2-7; 10 bases agree with TRBD2. This CDR3 has 18 residues. Trimming removed 0 bases from V and 0 bases from J; junction bases left unmatched: 8. The V gene's germline CDR1 is LGHNT and CDR2 FRNRAP. CDR3 in amino acids: CASGLVASGSPSSYEQYF. The CDR3 DNA follows: TGTGCTAGTGGTTTGGTAGCTAGCGGGAGCCCTAGCTCCTACGAGCAGTACTTC.

V is TRBV30 and J is TRBJ1-2; D is unresolved. The ends were cut back, 0 bases at V and 8 bases at J, with 13 bases in the middle. Looked up from germline, CDR1 is GTSNPN and CDR2 is SVGIG (reference sequence). This CDR3 spans 13 amino acids. The CDR3 sequence is CAWSVQRLVGYTF. The CDR3 DNA follows: TGTGCCTGGAGTGTACAGCGCTTGGTAGGCTACACCTTC.

This sequence joins TRBV10-2 and TRBJ2-3; D not certain. V lost 11 bases and J 5 bases, leaving 17 bases between the germline ends. Looked up from germline, CDR1 is WSHSY and CDR2 is SAAADI. CDR3 length: 13 amino acids. CDR3 sequence: CACGRGRGDTQYF. The CDR3 DNA reads as TGCGCCTGCGGCCGAGGTAGAGGAGATACGCAGTATTTT.

Only a few counts were recorded for this clone. The DNA of the CDR3 is TGCAGCGTTTCCTCCGGCTACACCTTC. This translates into CSVSSGYTF. The rearrangement joins TRBV29-1 to TRBJ1-2; no clear D gene. Germline assignment: CDR1 SQVTM and CDR2 ANQGSEA. Trimming took off 5 bases at V and 8 bases at J, with 6 bases between the two ends. The CDR3 extends over 9 amino acids.